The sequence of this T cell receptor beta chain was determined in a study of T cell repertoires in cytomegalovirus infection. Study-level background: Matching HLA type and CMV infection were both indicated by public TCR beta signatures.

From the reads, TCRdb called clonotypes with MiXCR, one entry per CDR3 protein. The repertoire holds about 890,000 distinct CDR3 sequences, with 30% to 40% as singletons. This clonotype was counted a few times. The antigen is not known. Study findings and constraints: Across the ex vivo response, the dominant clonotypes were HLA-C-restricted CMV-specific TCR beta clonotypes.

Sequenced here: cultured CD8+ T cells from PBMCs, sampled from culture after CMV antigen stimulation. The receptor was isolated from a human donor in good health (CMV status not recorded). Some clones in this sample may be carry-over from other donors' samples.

In DNA, the CDR3 is TGTGCCAGCAGTGAGGTTAGATACGACACCTTC. Protein: CASSEVRYDTF. This chain uses TRBV6-1 with TRBJ1-2, with D uncertain. Trimming removed 3 bases from V and 12 bases from J, with 11 bases in between. CDR1 is MNHNS, CDR2 SASEGT, per germline. CDR3 length: 11 amino acids.